The TCR beta chain under discussion was sequenced for a study of cytomegalovirus exposure and HLA in healthy donors. Primers for the PCR totalled 60 Vbeta and 13 Jbeta. Data came from immunoSEQ multiplex PCR; TCRdb stores just in-frame clones and leaves some out. The repertoire holds over 95,000 clones, with over 70% as singletons. This clone was seen once. Germline lookup yields CDR1 LGHNT and CDR2 FRNRAP. The CDR3 length is 12 residues. The V and J ends lost 5 bases and 6 bases respectively, with 9 bases between them. Donors in the study were healthy people who gave bone marrow. The V and J genes are TRBV12-5 and TRBJ2-3, with TRBD2 as a possible D gene (6 bases). The clonotype originates from a woman aged 40 to 50 in good health and CMV-seropositive. The sequenced sample consisted of PBMCs. CDR3 nucleotides: TGTGCTAGTGGTCGGGACTCCGATACGCAGTATTTT. As protein: CASGRDSDTQYF.